These T cell receptor beta chains were read from a single sample in a study of cytomegalovirus exposure and HLA in healthy donors. The method was immunoSEQ multiplex PCR; TCRdb's version includes in-frame clones alone and lacks a portion of them. The sample shows about 180,000 clones, around 80% of them seen only once. The sequencing input was PBMCs. The receptor source for this set is a woman aged 60-75 years in good health and CMV-seropositive. Both conserved end residues are part of each CDR3. Fields, in order: D gene, V gene, clone size, J gene, CDR3 protein, CDR3 DNA. The D gene is left open where the match is weak. Not every row has a clone size; where given, it reads once, few, many or a size class.

D: NA; V: TRBV27; size: NA; J: TRBJ2-7; CDR3: CASSFESRGYEQYF; DNA: TGTGCCAGCAGTTTCGAGTCAAGGGGATACGAGCAGTACTTC
D: NA; V: TRBV5-5; size: NA; J: TRBJ1-1; CDR3: CASSSPGFRRTEAFF; DNA: TGTGCCAGCAGCTCTCCAGGGTTTCGGCGAACTGAAGCTTTCTTT
D: NA; V: TRBV7-8; size: NA; J: TRBJ1-3; CDR3: CASSLTAGNTIYF; DNA: TGTGCCAGCAGCTTGACAGCTGGAAACACCATATATTTT
D: TRBD1; V: TRBV28; size: few; J: TRBJ1-6; CDR3: CASRGQGDSPLHF; DNA: TGTGCCAGCAGAGGACAGGGGGATTCACCCCTCCACTTT
D: TRBD1; V: TRBV6-5; size: NA; J: TRBJ1-4; CDR3: CASSYTGQGGEKLFF; DNA: TGTGCCAGCAGTTACACAGGACAGGGAGGCGAAAAACTGTTTTTT
D: NA; V: TRBV19; size: NA; J: TRBJ1-2; CDR3: CASRGGGVNYGYTF; DNA: TGTGCCAGTAGAGGCGGGGGAGTTAACTATGGCTACACCTTC
D: NA; V: TRBV6-6; size: NA; J: TRBJ1-2; CDR3: CASSATDGYTF; DNA: TGTGCCAGCAGTGCCACAGATGGCTACACCTTC
D: TRBD2; V: TRBV30; size: NA; J: TRBJ2-2; CDR3: CAWRGLRLAGGPSDTGELFF; DNA: TGTGCCTGGAGGGGACTAAGACTAGCGGGAGGGCCGTCGGACACCGGGGAGCTGTTTTTT
D: TRBD2; V: TRBV6-5; size: once; J: TRBJ2-7; CDR3: CASSYSIGGGSYEQYF; DNA: TGTGCCAGCAGTTACTCGATTGGCGGGGGCTCCTACGAGCAGTACTTC
D: TRBD1; V: TRBV6-1; size: NA; J: TRBJ2-2; CDR3: CASSPRTGATGELFF; DNA: TGTGCCAGCAGTCCACGGACAGGGGCCACCGGGGAGCTGTTTTTT
D: TRBD1; V: TRBV7-9; size: few; J: TRBJ1-5; CDR3: CASSRTGNSNQPQHF; DNA: TGTGCCAGCAGCCGGACAGGGAATAGCAATCAGCCCCAGCATTTT
D: NA; V: TRBV19; size: NA; J: TRBJ2-7; CDR3: CASCQTGHPYEQYF; DNA: TGTGCCAGCTGCCAGACAGGCCATCCCTACGAGCAGTACTTC
D: TRBD2; V: TRBV7-3; size: NA; J: TRBJ2-5; CDR3: CASSLLREAGETQYF; DNA: TGTGCCAGCAGCCTCCTCCGGGAGGCGGGGGAGACCCAGTACTTC
D: NA; V: TRBV28; size: NA; J: TRBJ1-5; CDR3: CASSTYSGTLSNQPQHF; DNA: TGTGCCAGCAGCACGTACTCCGGGACACTTAGCAATCAGCCCCAGCATTTT
D: NA; V: TRBV27; size: NA; J: TRBJ1-1; CDR3: CASSHGDTEAFF; DNA: TGTGCCAGCAGCCACGGGGACACTGAAGCTTTCTTT
D: NA; V: TRBV18; size: few; J: TRBJ1-2; CDR3: CASSPRGGDGYTF; DNA: TGTGCCAGCTCACCAAGGGGAGGAGATGGCTACACCTTC
D: NA; V: TRBV30; size: NA; J: TRBJ1-3; CDR3: CAWTLPSSGNTIYF; DNA: TGTGCCTGGACTTTACCGAGCTCTGGAAACACCATATATTTT
D: TRBD2; V: TRBV29-1; size: NA; J: TRBJ2-7; CDR3: CSVLAVSYEQYF; DNA: TGCAGCGTCCTAGCGGTTTCCTACGAGCAGTACTTC
D: TRBD1; V: TRBV7-3; size: NA; J: TRBJ2-7; CDR3: CASSPWGTGDYEQYF; DNA: TGTGCCAGCAGCCCCTGGGGGACAGGGGACTACGAGCAGTACTTC
D: TRBD1; V: TRBV5-1; size: once; J: TRBJ1-2; CDR3: CASRVAGTGYGYTF; DNA: TGCGCCAGCAGAGTGGCAGGGACAGGGTATGGCTACACCTTC
D: TRBD2; V: TRBV7-2; size: NA; J: TRBJ2-2; CDR3: CASSQDGGGAGTGELFF; DNA: TGTGCCAGCAGCCAGGATGGCGGGGGGGCCGGCACCGGGGAGCTGTTTTTT
D: NA; V: TRBV6-5; size: NA; J: TRBJ1-6; CDR3: CASSYSSQGNSPLHF; DNA: TGTGCCAGCAGTTACTCGAGCCAGGGTAATTCACCCCTCCACTTT
D: TRBD1; V: TRBV14; size: NA; J: TRBJ2-3; CDR3: CASSPQGASTDTQYF; DNA: TGTGCCAGCAGCCCACAGGGGGCGAGCACAGATACGCAGTATTTT
D: NA; V: TRBV11-2; size: NA; J: TRBJ2-1; CDR3: CASSLGSGSHNEQFF; DNA: TGTGCCAGCAGCTTAGGATCGGGATCTCACAATGAGCAGTTCTTC
D: NA; V: TRBV28; size: NA; J: TRBJ2-7; CDR3: CASKRSYEQYF; DNA: TGTGCCAGCAAGCGGTCCTACGAGCAGTACTTC
D: TRBD1; V: TRBV19; size: NA; J: TRBJ2-5; CDR3: CASSIGEGGAETQYF; DNA: TGTGCCAGTAGTATAGGAGAAGGGGGCGCTGAGACCCAGTACTTC
D: TRBD1; V: TRBV18; size: NA; J: TRBJ2-7; CDR3: CASSGQEAYEQYF; DNA: TGTGCCAGCTCGGGACAGGAGGCCTACGAGCAGTACTTC
D: TRBD1; V: TRBV4-3; size: NA; J: TRBJ2-1; CDR3: CASSQGDRGDNEQFF; DNA: TGCGCCAGCAGCCAAGGGGACAGGGGTGACAATGAGCAGTTCTTC
D: NA; V: TRBV5-1; size: NA; J: TRBJ2-7; CDR3: CASRGSSYEQYF; DNA: TGCGCCAGCAGGGGGAGCTCCTACGAGCAGTACTTC
D: NA; V: TRBV9; size: NA; J: TRBJ2-7; CDR3: CASSVDPSRSYEQYF; DNA: TGTGCCAGCAGCGTAGATCCTAGCCGGTCCTACGAGCAGTACTTC
D: NA; V: TRBV28; size: NA; J: TRBJ2-3; CDR3: CASSQLGPDTQYF; DNA: TGTGCCAGCAGCCAACTAGGCCCAGATACGCAGTATTTT
D: NA; V: TRBV5-1; size: NA; J: TRBJ1-1; CDR3: CASSLGGGGTEAFF; DNA: TGCGCCAGCAGCTTGGGTGGGGGGGGCACTGAAGCTTTCTTT
D: NA; V: TRBV9; size: NA; J: TRBJ2-3; CDR3: CASSVRDISSTDTQYF; DNA: TGTGCCAGCAGCGTAAGAGATATCTCTAGCACAGATACGCAGTATTTT
D: TRBD2; V: TRBV27; size: NA; J: TRBJ2-1; CDR3: CASSSSGNEQFF; DNA: TGTGCCAGCAGTTCTAGCGGGAATGAGCAGTTCTTC
D: NA; V: TRBV6-5; size: NA; J: TRBJ1-4; CDR3: CASSDLNEKLFF; DNA: TGTGCCAGCAGTGACTTAAATGAAAAACTGTTTTTT
D: NA; V: TRBV4-1; size: few; J: TRBJ2-1; CDR3: CASSQDIYGTTDNEQFF; DNA: TGCGCCAGCAGCCAAGATATTTACGGAACTACCGACAATGAGCAGTTCTTC
D: TRBD1; V: TRBV9; size: NA; J: TRBJ2-3; CDR3: CASSWTGGTDTQYF; DNA: TGTGCCAGCAGCTGGACAGGGGGCACAGATACGCAGTATTTT
D: TRBD1; V: TRBV19; size: few; J: TRBJ2-1; CDR3: CASSTSWTGNSYNEQFF; DNA: TGTGCCAGTAGTACCTCCTGGACAGGGAACTCCTACAATGAGCAGTTCTTC
D: TRBD1; V: TRBV19; size: NA; J: TRBJ1-1; CDR3: CASSRGDRANTEAFF; DNA: TGTGCCAGTAGTAGGGGGGACAGGGCCAACACTGAAGCTTTCTTT
D: NA; V: TRBV11-3; size: few; J: TRBJ2-1; CDR3: CASSLGGVSYNEQFF; DNA: TGTGCCAGCAGCTTAGGGGGGGTCTCCTACAATGAGCAGTTCTTC
D: NA; V: TRBV25-1; size: NA; J: TRBJ1-2; CDR3: CAGRGPGGVYGYTF; DNA: TGTGCCGGCAGAGGTCCCGGGGGAGTCTATGGCTACACCTTC
D: NA; V: TRBV19; size: NA; J: TRBJ1-6; CDR3: CASSINLQGNSPLHF; DNA: TGTGCCAGTAGTATAAACCTACAGGGTAATTCACCCCTCCACTTT
D: NA; V: TRBV7-9; size: NA; J: TRBJ2-5; CDR3: CASSLPRGTIGTQYF; DNA: TGTGCCAGCAGCCTCCCCCGGGGGACCATCGGGACCCAGTACTTC
D: NA; V: TRBV30; size: NA; J: TRBJ1-2; CDR3: CAWSGRGKIYGYTF; DNA: TGTGCCTGGAGTGGAAGGGGGAAAATCTATGGCTACACCTTC
D: NA; V: TRBV1; size: NA; J: TRBJ2-2; CDR3: CTSSQEGLWAGGTRGELFF; DNA: NA
D: TRBD1; V: TRBV2; size: NA; J: TRBJ2-3; CDR3: CASRGQGTDTQYF; DNA: TGTGCCAGCAGGGGACAGGGCACAGATACGCAGTATTTT
D: NA; V: TRBV5-1; size: NA; J: TRBJ2-1; CDR3: CASSLFIRRDEQFF; DNA: TGCGCCAGCAGCTTGTTCATCCGGCGGGATGAGCAGTTCTTC